One sample yielded the 32 T cell receptor beta chains listed below, sequenced in a study of regulatory T cells in long-lasting Graves disease. Sample time point: newly diagnosed GD, antithyroid drugs for less than 3 months. PBMC-derived RNA was used for the TCR library. Arm-PCR with iRepertoire HTBI primers amplified the CDR3 regions for these TCR beta libraries. MiXCR, applied by TCRdb to the multiplex PCR reads, yields one record per CDR3 protein. The sample has hundreds of thousands of distinct CDR3 sequences, 16% seen once; the top ten hold 15% to 20%. The sample was also reused in another study, on T cells in Graves' hyperthyroidism and ophthalmopathy.

Sequencing was performed on peripheral blood mononuclear cells (PBMCs), taken at new diagnosis, from a patient treated with antithyroid drugs. The receptors were sampled from a woman between 25 and 40 years old with Graves disease.

This clonotype was counted many times. V and J are TRBV29-1 and TRBJ2-7; D is unresolved. Germline lookup yields CDR1 SQVTM and CDR2 ANQGSEA. The CDR3 extends over 13 amino acids. V gave up 4 bases and J gave up 3 bases, with 13 bases separating them. CDR3 sequence reads: CSVARNTDYEQYF. DNA for the CDR3: TGCAGCGTTGCTCGGAACACAGACTACGAGCAGTACTTC.

This clonotype was observed a few times. V gene TRBV29-1 combines with J gene TRBJ1-4, with D possibly TRBD1 on 5 matching bases. Germline CDR1 is SQVTM and CDR2 is ANQGSEA. The CDR3 covers 14 residues. The V and J ends lost 1 base and 8 bases respectively, with 14 bases between them. The CDR3 loop is CSVEAPNRGEKLFF. The DNA of the CDR3 is TGCAGCGTTGAAGCCCCCAACCGGGGCGAAAAACTGTTTTTT.

This clonotype was counted only a few times. The chain carries TRBV7-2 and TRBJ2-1; the D is unclear. Per the germline V gene, CDR1 is SGHTA and CDR2 is FQGNSA. This CDR3 contains 14 residues. V was cut by 6 bases and J by 10 bases, with 19 bases left in between. The CDR3 bases are TGTGCCAGCAGAAGCGACTCACCGGCAGGCGAGCAGTTCTTC. As protein: CASRSDSPAGEQFF.

This clonotype occurred many times. The J gene is TRBJ2-1, the V gene TRBV28; D might be TRBD1 or TRBD2, each matching 6 bases. The V end lost 6 bases, the J end lost 12 bases, and 15 bases lay between the germline ends. The germline gives CDR1 MDHEN, CDR2 SYDVKM. This CDR3 is built from 12 residues. The CDR3 DNA sequence: TGTGCCAGCAGATCTCGGGGGCGCGGGCAGTTCTTC. Translating it yields CASRSRGRGQFF.

This clonotype showed up just a few times. J is TRBJ2-7 and V is TRBV27, with D possibly being TRBD1 (6 bases). Germline CDR1 is MNHEY and CDR2 is SMNVEV (reference sequence). CDR3 length: 13 residues. The germline V and J ends were trimmed by 6 bases and 2 bases, with 11 bases remaining between them. The CDR3 loop is CASRRQATYEQYF. The CDR3 nucleotides read TGTGCCAGCAGGCGACAGGCGACCTACGAGCAGTACTTC.

CDR3 in DNA: TGTGCCACTGAGCGGAGGGGCACAGATACGCAGTATTTT. Translation gives CATERRGTDTQYF. The J gene is TRBJ2-3, the V gene TRBV19; D may be TRBD2 (6 bases). The CDR3 totals 13 residues. With 10 bases removed from V and 1 base from J, the gap between germline ends came to 12 bases. Per the germline V gene, CDR1 is LNHDA and CDR2 is SQIVND (reference sequence).

This clonotype was seen only a few times. Possible read error: a much larger clone is one base away. Since the CDR3 does not end with the conserved phenylalanine or tryptophan, this likely comes from a read error. The chain recombines TRBV29-1 with TRBJ1-1; TRBD1 aligns across 7 bases. Germline lookup yields CDR1 SQVTM and CDR2 ANQGSEA. The junction had 10 bases not matched to a gene; V was cut back by 0 bases and J by 6 bases. The CDR3 sequence is 15 residues long. The CDR3, as DNA: TGCAGCGTTGAAGATCAAGGGACAGTCAGGGCTGAAGCTTTCTCT. Protein: CSVEDQGTVRAEAFS.

Concerning this clonotype: Its ends do not fully match the called genes, so a read error is possible. The CDR3 reads CASSLAETSTDTQYF. Here the CDR3 DNA reads TGCGCCAGCAGTCTGGCAGAGACGAGCACAGATACGCAGTATTTT. The J gene is TRBJ2-3, the V gene TRBV7-8; D not certain. CDR3 length: 15 residues. Germline assignment: CDR1 SGHVS and CDR2 FQNEAQ.

The V and J genes are TRBV18 and TRBJ2-1; tentatively, D is TRBD2 (6 bases). The CDR3 has 17 amino acids. CDR1 is KGHSH, CDR2 LQKENI, per germline. Trimming removed 3 bases at V and 5 bases at J, with 20 bases between. As DNA, the CDR3 is TGTGCCAGCTCACCGTGGGGGGAACTGCAGCCCGACAATGAGCAGTTCTTC. It is translated as CASSPWGELQPDNEQFF. Supplemented by reference TRBV18 and TRBJ2-1, the full variable domain reads NAGVMQNPRHLVRRRGQEARLRCSPMKGHSHVYWYRQLPEEGLKFMVYLQKENIIDESGMPKERFSAEFPKEGPSILRIQQVVRGDSAAYFCASSPWGELQPDNEQFFGPGTRLTVL.

This clonotype was observed a handful of times. This chain joins TRBV12-3 or TRBV12-4 and TRBJ1-1; 9 nucleotides line up with TRBD1. With 6 bases clipped from V and 4 bases from J, the junction kept 12 bases outside the gene matches. CDR3 length: 16 residues. Here the CDR3 reads CASSSNNGTGITEAFF. CDR3 DNA: TGTGCCAGCAGCTCCAACAACGGGACAGGGATCACTGAAGCTTTCTTT.

CDR3 protein: CSARTGKGKETQYF. The CDR3 DNA is TGCAGTGCTAGGACAGGGAAAGGCAAAGAGACCCAGTACTTC. The chain is built from TRBV20-1 and TRBJ2-5, with 7 bases identical to TRBD1. The CDR3 spans 14 residues. After removal of 3 bases from V and 3 bases from J, the junction contained 7 bases not matched to a gene. The germline CDR1 and CDR2 sequences are DFQATT and SNEGSKA (reference sequence).

The chain recombines TRBV11-2 with TRBJ1-2; D is uncertain. This CDR3 comprises 13 residues. V lost 1 base, J lost 6 bases, and 9 bases lay in between. Germline V gives CDR1 SGHAT, CDR2 FQNNGV. CDR3 region: CASSLVPEHGYTF. The CDR3 DNA is TGTGCCAGCAGCTTAGTTCCCGAACATGGCTACACCTTC.

This clonotype has a handful of counts. It may be a read error: a sequence one base away is much more abundant. The chain carries TRBV7-2 and TRBJ2-1, with D possibly called TRBD1 or TRBD2 (5 bases each). Germline-derived CDR1 and CDR2 are SGHTA and FQGNSA. There are 18 residues in the CDR3. The CDR3 nucleotides are TGTGCCAGCAGCTTAACCATACGGGGACGTTTCAGGCAAGAGACCCGGTACTTC. Protein product: CASSLTIRGRFRQETRYF.

This chain joins TRBV2 and TRBJ2-5; 9 bases map to TRBD2. The CDR3 sequence is 19 residues long. Germline CDR1 SNHLY, CDR2 FYNNEI. Trimming removed 7 bases from V and 7 bases from J; junction bases left unmatched: 25. The CDR3 DNA is TGTGCCAGCACTAGGGGGCTAGCGGGAAGGAGGGACGAGAAGGGGACCCAGTACTTC. Translated: CASTRGLAGRRDEKGTQYF.

This clonotype was counted a few times. The chain uses TRBV18 and TRBJ1-1; 9 nucleotides agree with TRBD1. V gave up 2 bases and J gave up 4 bases; unmatched junction bases: 8. There are 16 residues in the CDR3. Germline CDR1 and CDR2: KGHSH and LQKENI. This CDR3 is CASSPFSDRGGTEAFF. CDR3 coding DNA: TGTGCCAGCTCACCATTCTCGGACAGGGGTGGCACTGAAGCTTTCTTT.

This clonotype was detected many times. This sequence joins TRBV6-1 and TRBJ2-1, with a possible D match to TRBD1 (6 bases). The V end was cut by 6 bases, the J end by 6 bases, with 18 bases between. The length of the CDR3 is 15 residues. Germline V gene lookup returns CDR1 MNHNS and CDR2 SASEGT. In DNA form, the CDR3 reads TGTGCCAGCAGACAGACAGGTTCTGTGATCAATGAGCAGTTCTTC. Encoded protein: CASRQTGSVINEQFF.

This clonotype has more than one count but fewer than ten. The chain joins TRBV19 to TRBJ2-5; D not resolved. The CDR3 contains 12 residues. V was shortened by 3 bases and J by 5 bases, with 7 bases between the two germline ends. Germline CDR1 is LNHDA and CDR2 is SQIVND (reference sequence). CDR3 region: CASSMVRETQYF. The CDR3 DNA is TGTGCCAGTAGTATGGTAAGGGAGACCCAGTACTTC.

The table lists this clonotype with many counts. The chain is built from TRBV20-1 and TRBJ1-2, with 7 nucleotides matching TRBD1. This CDR3 is built from 14 residues. V gave up 4 bases and J gave up 0 bases; unmatched junction bases: 5. Germline V gene lookup returns CDR1 DFQATT and CDR2 SNEGSKA (reference sequence). The CDR3 loop is CSAIGQAANYGYTF. The CDR3 nucleotides are TGCAGTGCTATAGGACAGGCAGCTAACTATGGCTACACCTTC.

The genes are TRBV20-1 and TRBJ2-4, with D tentatively TRBD2 (5 bases). CDR1 DFQATT and CDR2 SNEGSKA come from the germline V gene (reference sequence). CDR3 size: 15 residues. V shed 0 bases and J shed 8 bases, with 17 bases lying between them. Written as DNA, the CDR3 is TGCAGTGCTAGAGACGCGGGCCCGAAGATTGACATTCAGTACTTC. Translation: CSARDAGPKIDIQYF.

This clonotype was detected ten times or more. The V and J genes are TRBV28 and TRBJ1-2; D is undetermined. This CDR3 is built from 14 residues. Per germline, CDR1 MDHEN and CDR2 SYDVKM. V lost 5 bases and J lost 4, with 14 bases in between. The CDR3 region has the DNA TGTGCCAGCAGTCCCGGGCTTTCGTCCTATGGCTACACCTTC. Its protein product is CASSPGLSSYGYTF.

This clonotype has a count of ten or more. The V gene is TRBV2, the J gene TRBJ2-1; perhaps TRBD2 as D (6 bases). Between the trimmed V and J ends, which lost 4 bases and 9 bases, there was a span of 13 bases. The germline V gene encodes CDR1 SNHLY and CDR2 FYNNEI. CDR3 length: 13 residues. CDR3 DNA: TGTGCCAGCAGTGCCCCGGGAGTGGGTGAGCAGTTCTTC. It translates to CASSAPGVGEQFF.

Only a few counts were recorded for this clonotype. The chain recombines TRBV5-1 with TRBJ2-1; weak D call: TRBD2 (6 bases). V was clipped by 0 bases and J by 9 bases, with 22 bases between them. The germline V gene encodes CDR1 SGHRS and CDR2 YFSETQ. This CDR3 contains 17 residues. In nucleotides, the CDR3 is TGCGCCAGCAGCTTGGATCTGGAGACCCAGACTAGGGGTGAGCAGTTCTTC. Translated: CASSLDLETQTRGEQFF.

This clonotype turned up a few times. The chain combines TRBV3-1 with TRBJ2-7, with 7 bases identical to TRBD2. The V and J ends lost 1 base and 6 bases, in that order; junction bases with no gene match: 9. Germline V gene sequence: CDR1 LGHDT, CDR2 YNNKEL (reference sequence). The CDR3 totals 15 residues. The CDR3 nucleotides are TGTGCCAGCAGCCAAGGACCGACTAGCCGGGTCGAGCAGTACTTC. This sequence encodes CASSQGPTSRVEQYF.

This clonotype was detected ten times or more. The rearrangement joins TRBV2 to TRBJ1-2; unclear D gene. V lost 7 bases and J 0 bases, leaving 6 bases between the germline ends. Looked up from germline, CDR1 is SNHLY and CDR2 is FYNNEI. This CDR3 is 12 amino acids long. The CDR3 coding sequence is TGTGCCAGCAAAAGCGCTAACTATGGCTACACCTTC. Its translation is CASKSANYGYTF.

The CDR3 DNA reads TGCAGTGCTGACACGGCCGTGAACACTGAAGCTTTCTTT. It encodes CSADTAVNTEAFF. The gene calls are TRBV20-1 and TRBJ1-1; no clear D gene. This CDR3 has 13 residues. V shed 5 bases and J shed 0 bases, with 10 bases lying between them. Germline V gene sequence: CDR1 DFQATT, CDR2 SNEGSKA (reference sequence).

This clonotype was observed at least ten times. The chain has TRBV20-1 and TRBJ1-1, with D possibly TRBD1 on 5 matching bases. This CDR3 spans 14 amino acids. Germline V gene lookup returns CDR1 DFQATT and CDR2 SNEGSKA (reference sequence). CDR3 in DNA: TGCAGCGCTGGGACGGGCCTGATGAACACTGAAGCTTTCTTT. Protein: CSAGTGLMNTEAFF.

This clonotype was counted at least ten times. The chain recombines TRBV28 with TRBJ1-5; no definite D call. This CDR3 contains 13 residues. V dropped 3 bases and J dropped 6 bases, with 9 bases sitting between them. Germline V gives CDR1 MDHEN, CDR2 SYDVKM. The CDR3 sequence is CASSLIGPQPQHF. CDR3 coding DNA: TGTGCCAGCAGTTTGATAGGGCCTCAGCCCCAGCATTTT.

The V and J genes are TRBV11-2 and TRBJ2-3; 14 bases agree with TRBD2. The CDR3 consists of 18 residues. V gave up 1 base and J gave up 3 bases; unmatched junction bases: 6. Per germline, CDR1 SGHAT and CDR2 FQNNGV. CDR3 amino acids: CASSLAGTSGSGTDTQYF. The CDR3 DNA is TGTGCCAGCAGCTTAGCCGGGACTAGCGGGAGCGGTACAGATACGCAGTATTTT.

The CDR3 bases are TGTGCCAGCAGCCAAAAGAGGCCCGGGGGGCTTATAGCCAAAAACATTCAGTACTTC. This gives the protein CASSQKRPGGLIAKNIQYF. V is TRBV3-1 and J is TRBJ2-4; a possible D gene is TRBD2 (7 bases). The CDR3 has 19 residues. V was trimmed by 2 bases and J by 0 bases, leaving 20 bases between them. Germline V gives CDR1 LGHDT, CDR2 YNNKEL (reference sequence).

The V call is TRBV9, the J call TRBJ2-3; D might be TRBD1 or TRBD2, each matching 5 bases. CDR1 is SGDLS, CDR2 YYNGEE, per germline. V lost 5 bases and J 5 bases, leaving 15 bases between the germline ends. This CDR3 has 14 amino acids. DNA of the CDR3: TGTGCCAGCAGAGCCGGGACGCTTGGAGATACGCAGTATTTT. It yields the protein CASRAGTLGDTQYF.

This clonotype showed up many times. The chain employs TRBV27 and TRBJ1-5; 9 bases line up with TRBD1. This CDR3 is 18 amino acids long. Trimming removed 3 bases from V and 3 bases from J; junction bases left unmatched: 12. The germline CDR1 and CDR2 sequences are MNHEY and SMNVEV (reference sequence). Here the CDR3 DNA reads TGTGCCAGCAGTTTGGAACCCGGGACAGGGTTATCCAATCAGCCCCAGCATTTT. Translating gives CASSLEPGTGLSNQPQHF.

This clonotype was seen repeatedly, ten times or more. This rearrangement joins TRBV24-1 to TRBJ1-5; 9 bases match TRBD1. Germline V gene data show CDR1 as KGHDR and CDR2 as SFDVKD. The CDR3 has 18 amino acids. V was pared by 0 bases and J by 4 bases, with 9 bases of the junction left unmatched. The CDR3 sequence: CATSDLLRGDRVNQPQHF. The DNA of the CDR3 is TGTGCCACCAGTGATTTGCTCCGGGGGGACAGGGTGAATCAGCCCCAGCATTTT.